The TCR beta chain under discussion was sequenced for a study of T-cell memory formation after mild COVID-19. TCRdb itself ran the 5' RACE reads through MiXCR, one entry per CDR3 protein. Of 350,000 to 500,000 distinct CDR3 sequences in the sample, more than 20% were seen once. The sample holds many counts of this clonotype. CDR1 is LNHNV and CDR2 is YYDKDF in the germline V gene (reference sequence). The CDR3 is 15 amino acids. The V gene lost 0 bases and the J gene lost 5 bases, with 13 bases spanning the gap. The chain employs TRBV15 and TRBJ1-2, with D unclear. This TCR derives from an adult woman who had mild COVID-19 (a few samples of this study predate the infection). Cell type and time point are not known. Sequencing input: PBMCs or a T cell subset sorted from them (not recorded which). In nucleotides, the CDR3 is TGTGCCACCAGCAGAGATACGGCGGAGATGTATGGCTACACCTTC. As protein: CATSRDTAEMYGYTF.